This entry lists 2 T cell receptor beta chains sequenced from one sample in a study of CD8 T cells in Susac syndrome. RNA in amounts of about 0.5 to 1 ug was reverse transcribed with random hexamers. One entry per CDR3 protein results from TCRdb running MiXCR on the immunoSEQ multiplex PCR reads. The sample holds some 250,000 distinct CDR3 sequences, around 96% seen once. Sequenced: CD4+ T cells from PBMCs. The origin of the receptors is a human donor with Susac syndrome.

V is TRBV6-5 and J is TRBJ1-5, with D possibly matching TRBD1 (6 bases). V lost 5 bases and J lost 4, with 9 bases in between. Germline CDR1 and CDR2: MNHEY and SVGAGI. CDR3 length equals 13 residues. Here the CDR3 reads CASSRTVNQPQHF. The DNA of the CDR3 is TGTGCCAGCAGTAGGACAGTGAATCAGCCCCAGCATTTT.

The J gene is TRBJ2-7, the V gene TRBV7-9, with TRBD2 matching over 11 bases. V was pared by 1 base and J by 0 bases, with 11 bases of the junction left unmatched. CDR1 is SEHNR and CDR2 is FQNEAQ in the germline V gene (reference sequence). This CDR3 is 19 amino acids long. CDR3 nucleotide sequence: TGTGCCAGCAGCTTAGTTGGGACTAGCGGTTTTCCTCGCTCCTACGAGCAGTACTTC. This sequence encodes CASSLVGTSGFPRSYEQYF.